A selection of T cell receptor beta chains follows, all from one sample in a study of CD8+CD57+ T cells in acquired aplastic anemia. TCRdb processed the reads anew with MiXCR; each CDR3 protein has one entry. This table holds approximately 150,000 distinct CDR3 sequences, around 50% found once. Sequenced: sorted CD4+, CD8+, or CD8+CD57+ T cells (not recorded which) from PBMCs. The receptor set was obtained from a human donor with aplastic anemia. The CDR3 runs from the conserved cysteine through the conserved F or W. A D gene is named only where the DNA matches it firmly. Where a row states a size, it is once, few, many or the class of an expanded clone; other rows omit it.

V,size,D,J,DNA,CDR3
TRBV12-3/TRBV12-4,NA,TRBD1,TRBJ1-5,TGTGCCAGCAGGGGACAGTTCAATCAGCCCCAGCATTTT,CASRGQFNQPQHF
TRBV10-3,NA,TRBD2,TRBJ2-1,TGTGCCATCCAAACGACTAGCGGGGGGTACAATGAGCAGTTCTTC,CAIQTTSGGYNEQFF
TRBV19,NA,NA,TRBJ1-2,TGTGCCAGCCGGCAGGAGACTAACTATGGCTACACCTTC,CASRQETNYGYTF
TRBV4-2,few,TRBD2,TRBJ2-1,TGTGCCAGCAGCCAATTTGGACTAGCGGGGGTGTACAATGAGCAGTTCTTC,CASSQFGLAGVYNEQFF
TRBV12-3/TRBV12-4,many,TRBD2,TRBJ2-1,TGTGCCAGCAGATTAGCGGGGGGGCCGGTTCATGAGCAGTTCTTC,CASRLAGGPVHEQFF
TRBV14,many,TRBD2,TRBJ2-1,TGTGCCAGCAGCCAAGGAGCGGGGGGGCCTAGTGAGCAGTTCTTC,CASSQGAGGPSEQFF
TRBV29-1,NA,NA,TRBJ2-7,TGCAGCGTAGGGGGAGCCGGCGAGCAGTACTTC,CSVGGAGEQYF
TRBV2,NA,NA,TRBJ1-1,TGTGCCAGCAGTGAGTGGTTCGGCGCCATGAACACTGAAGCTTTCTTT,CASSEWFGAMNTEAFF
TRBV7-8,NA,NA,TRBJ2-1,TGTGCCAGCAGCAGAAACAGGGAGCAGTTCTTC,CASSRNREQFF
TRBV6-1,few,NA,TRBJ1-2,TGTGCCAGCAGTGACCAGGTGACCTATGGCTACACCTTC,CASSDQVTYGYTF
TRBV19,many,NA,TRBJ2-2,TGTGCCAGTAGTACCGGGACGACGAACACCGGGGAGCTGTTTTTT,CASSTGTTNTGELFF
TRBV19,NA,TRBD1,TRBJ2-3,TGTGCCAGTAGTGACACCGGGACAGGGAGGGATACGCAGTATTTT,CASSDTGTGRDTQYF
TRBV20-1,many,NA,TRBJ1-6,TGCAGTGCTAGAGATCTTCGGGACCTCCACTTT,CSARDLRDLHF
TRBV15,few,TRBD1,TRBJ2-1,TGTGCCACCAGCGTTAGAACAGGGGGCGGTGAGCAGTTCTTC,CATSVRTGGGEQFF
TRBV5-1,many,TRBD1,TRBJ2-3,TGCGCCAGCAGCTTCGGGACAGGGGGCACAGATACGCAGTATTTT,CASSFGTGGTDTQYF
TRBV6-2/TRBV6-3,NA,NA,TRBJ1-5,TGTGCCAGCAAAGAAGCCTATAGCAATCAGCCCCAGCATTTT,CASKEAYSNQPQHF
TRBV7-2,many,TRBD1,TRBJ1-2,TGTGCCAGCAGCCCATCAGGGGGCGATGGCTACACCTTC,CASSPSGGDGYTF
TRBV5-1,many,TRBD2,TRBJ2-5,TGCGCCAGCAGCTTGGAATGGCGGGGGGGCCAAGAGACCCAGTACTTC,CASSLEWRGGQETQYF
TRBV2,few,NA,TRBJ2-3,TGTGCCAGCAGTGAACGGGGGAAGAGCACAGATACGCAGTATTTT,CASSERGKSTDTQYF
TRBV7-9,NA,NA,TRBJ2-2,TGTGCCAGCAGCTTCATTGCCGGGGAGCTGTTTTTT,CASSFIAGELFF
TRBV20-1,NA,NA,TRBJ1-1,TGCAGTGCTAGAGACGGTGGGGGGAGCACTGAAGCTTTCTTT,CSARDGGGSTEAFF
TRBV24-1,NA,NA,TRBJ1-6,TGTGCCACCAGCCAGGGGAACAATTCACCCCTCCACTTT,CATSQGNNSPLHF
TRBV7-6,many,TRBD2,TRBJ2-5,TGTGCCAGCAGCTTAGACCTAGCGGGGGTGATAGAGACCCAGTACTTC,CASSLDLAGVIETQYF
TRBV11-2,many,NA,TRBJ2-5,TGTGCCAGCAGCTTAGTTTGGGGGACACAAGAGACCCAGTACTTC,CASSLVWGTQETQYF
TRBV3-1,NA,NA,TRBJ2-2,TGTGCCAGCAGCCCGGGAACCGAGAACACCGGGGAGCTGTTTTTT,CASSPGTENTGELFF
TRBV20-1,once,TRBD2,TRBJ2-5,TGCAGTGCTAGAGTCCCGGGACTAGTTCAAGAGACCCAGTACTTC,CSARVPGLVQETQYF
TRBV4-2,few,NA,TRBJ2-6,TGTGCCAGCAGCCCGGAGCCAGGGGTATCTGGGGCCAACGTCCTGACTTTC,CASSPEPGVSGANVLTF
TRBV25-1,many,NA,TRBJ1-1,TGTGCCAGCAGTGAATCCAACAGATTGGGCACTGAAGCTTTCTTT,CASSESNRLGTEAFF
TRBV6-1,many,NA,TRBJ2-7,TGTGCCAGCAGGGGCCTAGGTTCGGTAACCTACGAGCAGTACTTC,CASRGLGSVTYEQYF
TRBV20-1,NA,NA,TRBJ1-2,TGCAGTGCAACCGACAGCTTAAACTATGGCTACACCTTC,CSATDSLNYGYTF
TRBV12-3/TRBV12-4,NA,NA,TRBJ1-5,TGTGCCAGCAGTTCACAGGGCGGCGGTCAGCCCCAGCATTTT,CASSSQGGGQPQHF
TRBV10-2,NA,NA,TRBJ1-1,TGCGCCAGCAGTATACAACAGGGGAACACTGAAGCTTTCTTT,CASSIQQGNTEAFF
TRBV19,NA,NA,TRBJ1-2,TGTGCCAGTAGTATAGCCGGGGCTTCTGGAAACACCTTC,CASSIAGASGNTF
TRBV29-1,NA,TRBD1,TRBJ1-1,TGCAGCGGGGGAGGGGGCGTGATTGAAGCTTTCTTT,CSGGGGVIEAFF
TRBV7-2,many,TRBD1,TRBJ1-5,TGTGCCAGCAGCTTTGGGACAGAATATCAGCCCCAGCATTTT,CASSFGTEYQPQHF
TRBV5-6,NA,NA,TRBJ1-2,TGTGCCAGCAGCCCCCCCGGACAGACAGCTAACTATGGCTACACCTTC,CASSPPGQTANYGYTF
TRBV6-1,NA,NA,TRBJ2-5,TGTGCCAGCAGTGAAGCGCTCGGTTTGCTCCAAGAGACCCAGTACTTC,CASSEALGLLQETQYF
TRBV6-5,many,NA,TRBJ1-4,TGTGCCAGCAGTTACAGACAGGCAACTAATGAAAAACTGTTTTTT,CASSYRQATNEKLFF
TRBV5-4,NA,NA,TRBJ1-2,TGTGCCAGCAGCTTGGAAAGGGGTAACTATGGCTACACCTTC,CASSLERGNYGYTF
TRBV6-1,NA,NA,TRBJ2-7,TGTGCCAGCGGAGAAACCTACGAGCAGTACTTC,CASGETYEQYF
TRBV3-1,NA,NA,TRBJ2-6,TGTGCCAGCAGCCCTCGAGACCGAAGCTCTGGGGCCAACGTCCTGACTTTC,CASSPRDRSSGANVLTF